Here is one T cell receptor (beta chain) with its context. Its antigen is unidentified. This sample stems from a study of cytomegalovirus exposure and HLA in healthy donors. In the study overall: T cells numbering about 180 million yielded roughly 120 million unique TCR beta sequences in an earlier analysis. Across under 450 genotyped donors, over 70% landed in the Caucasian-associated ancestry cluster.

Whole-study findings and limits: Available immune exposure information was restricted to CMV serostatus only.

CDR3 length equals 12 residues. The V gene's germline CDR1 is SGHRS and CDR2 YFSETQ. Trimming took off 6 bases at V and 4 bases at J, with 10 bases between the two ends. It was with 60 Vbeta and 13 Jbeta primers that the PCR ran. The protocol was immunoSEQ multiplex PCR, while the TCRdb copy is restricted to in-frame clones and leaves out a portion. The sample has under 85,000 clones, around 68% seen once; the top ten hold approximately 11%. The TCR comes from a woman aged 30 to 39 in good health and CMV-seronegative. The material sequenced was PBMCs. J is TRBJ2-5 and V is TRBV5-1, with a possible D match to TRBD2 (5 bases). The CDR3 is CASTGGRETQYF. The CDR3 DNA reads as TGCGCCAGCACTGGAGGTCGAGAGACCCAGTACTTC.